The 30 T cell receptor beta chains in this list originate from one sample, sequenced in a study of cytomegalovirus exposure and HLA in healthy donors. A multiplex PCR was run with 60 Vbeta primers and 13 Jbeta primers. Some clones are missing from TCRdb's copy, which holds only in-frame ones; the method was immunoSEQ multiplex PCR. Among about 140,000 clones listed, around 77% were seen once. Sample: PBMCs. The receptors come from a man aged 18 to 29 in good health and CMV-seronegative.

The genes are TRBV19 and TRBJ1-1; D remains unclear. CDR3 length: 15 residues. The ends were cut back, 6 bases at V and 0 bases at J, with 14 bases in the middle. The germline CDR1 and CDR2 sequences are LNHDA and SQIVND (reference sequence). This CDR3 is CASRLRAAMNTEAFF. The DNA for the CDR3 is TGTGCCAGTAGGCTGAGGGCGGCTATGAACACTGAAGCTTTCTTT. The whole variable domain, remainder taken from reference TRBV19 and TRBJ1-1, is DGGITQSPKYLFRKEGQNVTLSCEQNLNHDAMYWYRQDPGQGLRLIYYSQIVNDFQKGDIAEGYSVSREKKESFPLTVTSAQKNPTAFYLCASRLRAAMNTEAFFGQGTRLTVV.

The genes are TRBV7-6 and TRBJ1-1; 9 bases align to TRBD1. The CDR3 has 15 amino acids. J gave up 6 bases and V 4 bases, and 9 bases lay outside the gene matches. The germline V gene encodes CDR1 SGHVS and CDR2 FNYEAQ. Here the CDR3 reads CASSSPGQGNPEAFF. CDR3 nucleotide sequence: TGTGCCAGCAGCTCTCCGGGACAGGGAAACCCTGAAGCTTTCTTT. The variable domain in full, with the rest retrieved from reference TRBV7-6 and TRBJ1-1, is GAGVSQSPRYKVTKRGQDVALRCDPISGHVSLYWYRQALGQGPEFLTYFNYEAQQDKSGLPNDRFSAERPEGSISTLTIQRTEQRDSAMYRCASSSPGQGNPEAFFGQGTRLTVV.

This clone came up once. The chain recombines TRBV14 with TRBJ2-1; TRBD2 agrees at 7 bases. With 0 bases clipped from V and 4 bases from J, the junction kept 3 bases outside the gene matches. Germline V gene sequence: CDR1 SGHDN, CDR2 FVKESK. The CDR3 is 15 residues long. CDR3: CASSQDWGGYNEQFF. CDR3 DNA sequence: TGTGCCAGCAGCCAAGATTGGGGGGGATACAATGAGCAGTTCTTC.

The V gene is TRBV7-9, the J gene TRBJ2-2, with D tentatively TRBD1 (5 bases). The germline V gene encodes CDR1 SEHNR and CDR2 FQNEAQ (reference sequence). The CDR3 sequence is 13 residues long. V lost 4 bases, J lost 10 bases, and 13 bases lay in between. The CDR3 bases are TGTGCCAGCAGCTCCCTACAGGCCGAGGAGCTGTTTTTT. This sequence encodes CASSSLQAEELFF. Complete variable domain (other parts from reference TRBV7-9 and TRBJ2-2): DTGVSQNPRHKITKRGQNVTFRCDPISEHNRLYWYRQTLGQGPEFLTYFQNEAQLEKSRLLSDRFSAERPKGSFSTLEIQRTEQGDSAMYLCASSSLQAEELFFGEGSRLTVL.

The CDR3: CASSQQVQPQHF. CDR3 coding DNA: TGTGCCAGCAGCCAGCAGGTTCAGCCCCAGCATTTT. J is TRBJ1-5 and V is TRBV7-8, with D hard to call. Trimming took off 5 bases at V and 6 bases at J, with 8 bases between the two ends. The length of the CDR3 is 12 residues. Germline loops: CDR1 SGHVS, CDR2 FQNEAQ.

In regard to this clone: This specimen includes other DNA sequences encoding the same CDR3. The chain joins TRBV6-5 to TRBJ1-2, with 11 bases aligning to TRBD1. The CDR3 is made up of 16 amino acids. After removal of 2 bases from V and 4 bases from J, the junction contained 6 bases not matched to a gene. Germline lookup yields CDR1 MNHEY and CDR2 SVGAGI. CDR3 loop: CASSYIRTGGGYGYTF. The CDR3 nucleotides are TGTGCCAGCAGTTACATCAGGACAGGGGGCGGCTATGGCTACACCTTC.

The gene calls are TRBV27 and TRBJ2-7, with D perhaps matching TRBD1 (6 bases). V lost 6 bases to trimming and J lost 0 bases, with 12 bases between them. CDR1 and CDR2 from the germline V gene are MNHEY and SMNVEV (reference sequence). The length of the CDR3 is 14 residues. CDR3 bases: TGTGCCAGCAGGAAGGCAGGGGCCTCCTACGAGCAGTACTTC. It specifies CASRKAGASYEQYF.

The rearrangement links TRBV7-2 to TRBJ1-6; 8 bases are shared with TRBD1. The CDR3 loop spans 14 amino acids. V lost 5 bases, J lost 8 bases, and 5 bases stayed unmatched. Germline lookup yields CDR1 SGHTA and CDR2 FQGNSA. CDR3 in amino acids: CASSQGQGYSPLHF. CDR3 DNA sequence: TGTGCCAGCAGCCAAGGACAGGGTTATTCACCCCTCCACTTT.

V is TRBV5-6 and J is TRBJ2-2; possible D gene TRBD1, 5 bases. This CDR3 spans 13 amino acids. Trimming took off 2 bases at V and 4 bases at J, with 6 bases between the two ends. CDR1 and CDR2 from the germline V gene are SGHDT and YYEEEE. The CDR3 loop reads CASSLQATGELFF. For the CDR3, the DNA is TGTGCCAGCAGCTTACAGGCCACCGGGGAGCTGTTTTTT.

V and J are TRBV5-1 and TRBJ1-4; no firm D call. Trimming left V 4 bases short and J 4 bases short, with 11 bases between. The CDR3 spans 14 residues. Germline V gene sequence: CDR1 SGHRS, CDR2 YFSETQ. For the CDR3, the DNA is TGCGCCAGCAGCCGCGCACCGGGTAATGAAAAACTGTTTTTT. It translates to CASSRAPGNEKLFF.

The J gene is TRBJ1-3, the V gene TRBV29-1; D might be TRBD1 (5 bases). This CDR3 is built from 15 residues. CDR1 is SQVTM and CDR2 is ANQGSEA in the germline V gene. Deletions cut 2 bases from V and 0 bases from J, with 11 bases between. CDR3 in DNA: TGCAGCGTTGAAAACCAGGGCCTCTCTGGAAACACCATATATTTT. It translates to CSVENQGLSGNTIYF.

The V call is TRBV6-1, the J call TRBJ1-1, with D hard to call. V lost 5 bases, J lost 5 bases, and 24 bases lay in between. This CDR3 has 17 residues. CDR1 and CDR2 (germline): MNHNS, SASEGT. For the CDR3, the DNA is TGTGCCAGCAGTAAAGGGTTCGGAGTTCCGGAGGGAACTGAAGCTTTCTTT. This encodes CASSKGFGVPEGTEAFF.

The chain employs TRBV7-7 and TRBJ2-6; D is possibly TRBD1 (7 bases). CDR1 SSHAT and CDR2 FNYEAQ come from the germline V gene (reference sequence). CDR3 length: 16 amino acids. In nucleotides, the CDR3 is TGTGCTAGCGGAAACAGGGGATGGTCTGGGGCCAACGTCCTGACTTTC. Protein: CASGNRGWSGANVLTF.

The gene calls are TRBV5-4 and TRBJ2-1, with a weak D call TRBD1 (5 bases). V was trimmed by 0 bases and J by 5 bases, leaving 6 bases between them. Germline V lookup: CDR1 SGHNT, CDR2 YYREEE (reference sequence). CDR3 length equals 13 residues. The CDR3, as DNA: TGTGCCAGCAGCTTGGCAGGGAACAATGAGCAGTTCTTC. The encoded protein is CASSLAGNNEQFF.

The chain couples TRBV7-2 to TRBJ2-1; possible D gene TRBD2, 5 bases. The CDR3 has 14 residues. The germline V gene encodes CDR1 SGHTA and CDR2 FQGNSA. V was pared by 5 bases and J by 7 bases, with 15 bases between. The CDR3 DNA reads TGTGCCAGCAGCCCCAGACGGGGTAGTAATGAGCAGTTCTTC. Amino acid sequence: CASSPRRGSNEQFF.

This chain's CDR3 is CASSPKTGTLSNQPQHF. DNA of the CDR3: TGTGCCAGCAGTCCCAAGACAGGGACCCTTAGCAATCAGCCCCAGCATTTT. The chain has TRBV27 and TRBJ1-5, with 7 bases matching TRBD1. CDR3 length: 17 amino acids. Looked up from germline, CDR1 is MNHEY and CDR2 is SMNVEV (reference sequence). V shed 5 bases, J shed 0 bases, and the junction held 10 bases outside the gene matches.

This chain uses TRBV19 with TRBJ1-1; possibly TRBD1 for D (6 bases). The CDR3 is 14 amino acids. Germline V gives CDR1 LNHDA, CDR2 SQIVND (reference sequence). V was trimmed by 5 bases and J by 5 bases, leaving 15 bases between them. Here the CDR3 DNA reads TGTGCCAGTAGTCTGGGAAGGGGGAAAACTGAAGCTTTCTTT. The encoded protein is CASSLGRGKTEAFF.

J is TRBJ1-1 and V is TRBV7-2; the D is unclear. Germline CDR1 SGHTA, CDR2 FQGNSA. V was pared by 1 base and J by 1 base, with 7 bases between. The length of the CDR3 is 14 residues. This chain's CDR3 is CASSLVAKNTEAFF. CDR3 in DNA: TGTGCCAGCAGCTTAGTCGCGAAGAACACTGAAGCTTTCTTT.

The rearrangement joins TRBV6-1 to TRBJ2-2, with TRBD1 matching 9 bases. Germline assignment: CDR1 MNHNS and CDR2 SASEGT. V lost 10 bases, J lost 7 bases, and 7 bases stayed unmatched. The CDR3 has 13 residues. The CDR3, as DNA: TGTGCCACCGGACAGGGGAAATTCGGGGAGCTGTTTTTT. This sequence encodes CATGQGKFGELFF.

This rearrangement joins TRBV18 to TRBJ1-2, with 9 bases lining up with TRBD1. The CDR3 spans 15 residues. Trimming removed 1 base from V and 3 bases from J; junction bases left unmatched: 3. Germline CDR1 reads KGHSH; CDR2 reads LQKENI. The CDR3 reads CASSPQQGAHYGYTF. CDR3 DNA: TGTGCCAGCTCACCACAACAGGGGGCCCACTATGGCTACACCTTC.

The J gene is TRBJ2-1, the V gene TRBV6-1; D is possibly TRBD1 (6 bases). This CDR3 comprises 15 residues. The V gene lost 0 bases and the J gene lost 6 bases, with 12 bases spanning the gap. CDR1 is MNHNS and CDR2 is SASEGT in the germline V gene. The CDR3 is CASSEARTVANEQFF. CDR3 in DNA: TGTGCCAGCAGTGAAGCAAGGACAGTCGCCAATGAGCAGTTCTTC.

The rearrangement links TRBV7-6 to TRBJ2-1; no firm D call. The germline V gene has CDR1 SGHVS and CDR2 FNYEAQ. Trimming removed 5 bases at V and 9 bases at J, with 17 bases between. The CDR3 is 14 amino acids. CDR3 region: CASSPLPPTGEQFF. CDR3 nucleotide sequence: TGTGCCAGCAGCCCCCTCCCCCCGACGGGTGAGCAGTTCTTC.

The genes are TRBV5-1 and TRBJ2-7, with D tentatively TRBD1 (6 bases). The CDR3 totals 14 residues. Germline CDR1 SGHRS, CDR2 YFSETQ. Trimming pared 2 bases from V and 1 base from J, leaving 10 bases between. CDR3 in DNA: TGCGCCAGCAGCTTCGGGACATCGTCCTACGAGCAGTACTTC. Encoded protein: CASSFGTSSYEQYF.

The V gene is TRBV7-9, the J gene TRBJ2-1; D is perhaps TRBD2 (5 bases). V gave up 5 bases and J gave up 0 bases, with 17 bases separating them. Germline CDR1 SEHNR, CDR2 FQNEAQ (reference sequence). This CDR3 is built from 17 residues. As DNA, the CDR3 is TGTGCCAGCAGCCCCCCCAAAGATGGGAGCTCCTACAATGAGCAGTTCTTC. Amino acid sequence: CASSPPKDGSSYNEQFF.

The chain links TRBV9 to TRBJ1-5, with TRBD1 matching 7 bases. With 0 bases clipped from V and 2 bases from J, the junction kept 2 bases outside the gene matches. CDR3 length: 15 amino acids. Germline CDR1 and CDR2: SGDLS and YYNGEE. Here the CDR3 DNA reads TGTGCCAGCAGCGTAGGTCAGGGGGGCAATCAGCCCCAGCATTTT. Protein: CASSVGQGGNQPQHF.

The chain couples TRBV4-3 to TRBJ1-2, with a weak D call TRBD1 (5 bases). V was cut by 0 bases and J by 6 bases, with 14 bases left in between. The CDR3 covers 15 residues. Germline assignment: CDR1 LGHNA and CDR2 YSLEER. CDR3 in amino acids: CASSQDLYRSDGYTF. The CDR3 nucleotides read TGCGCCAGCAGCCAAGACCTATACAGGTCGGATGGCTACACCTTC.

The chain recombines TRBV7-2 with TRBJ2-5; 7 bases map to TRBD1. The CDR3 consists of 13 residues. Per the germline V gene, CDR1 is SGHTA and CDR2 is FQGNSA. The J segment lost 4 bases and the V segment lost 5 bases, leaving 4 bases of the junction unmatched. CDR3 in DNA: TGTGCCAGCAGCCGGGGACAGCTAGAGACCCAGTACTTC. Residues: CASSRGQLETQYF.

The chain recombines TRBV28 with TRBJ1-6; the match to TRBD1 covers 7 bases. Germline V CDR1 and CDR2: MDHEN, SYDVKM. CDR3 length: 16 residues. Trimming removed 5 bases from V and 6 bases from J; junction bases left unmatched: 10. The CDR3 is CASSLTLGTANSPLHF. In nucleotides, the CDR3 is TGTGCCAGCAGTCTAACCCTCGGGACAGCTAATTCACCCCTCCACTTT. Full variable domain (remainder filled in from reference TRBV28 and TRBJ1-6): DVKVTQSSRYLVKRTGEKVFLECVQDMDHENMFWYRQDPGLGLRLIYFSYDVKMKEKGDIPEGYSVSREKKERFSLILESASTNQTSMYLCASSLTLGTANSPLHFGNGTRLTVT.

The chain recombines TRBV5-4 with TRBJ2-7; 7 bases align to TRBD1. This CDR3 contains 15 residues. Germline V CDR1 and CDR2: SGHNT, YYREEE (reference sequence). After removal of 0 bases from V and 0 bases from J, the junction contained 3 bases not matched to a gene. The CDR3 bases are TGTGCCAGCAGCTTGGGGGGACAGAGCTCCTACGAGCAGTACTTC. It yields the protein CASSLGGQSSYEQYF.

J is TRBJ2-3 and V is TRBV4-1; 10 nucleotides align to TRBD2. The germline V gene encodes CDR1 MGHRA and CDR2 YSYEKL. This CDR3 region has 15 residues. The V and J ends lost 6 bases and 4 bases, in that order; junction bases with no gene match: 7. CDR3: CASSLTSGDADTQYF. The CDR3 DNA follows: TGCGCCAGCAGTCTTACTAGCGGGGACGCAGATACGCAGTATTTT.